Listed here are 14 T cell receptor beta chains from one sample, sequenced in a study of cytomegalovirus exposure and HLA in healthy donors. The study ran its PCR with 60 Vbeta and 13 Jbeta primers. Assay: immunoSEQ multiplex PCR; the TCRdb copy retains only in-frame clones and omits some. The profile covers around 130,000 clones, with 75% to 85% appearing a single time and around 1.2% taken by the ten largest. Sequenced input: PBMCs. Every receptor here comes from a girl aged 2 to 10 in good health and CMV-seronegative.

In this sample, this clone turned up a few times. The chain combines TRBV18 with TRBJ1-4; D ambiguous. The V gene lost 5 bases and the J gene lost 2 bases, with 9 bases spanning the gap. This CDR3 region has 14 residues. Germline lookup yields CDR1 KGHSH and CDR2 LQKENI. CDR3 DNA sequence: TGTGCCAGCTCAGGGAGGACGACTAATGAAAAACTGTTTTTT. This codes for CASSGRTTNEKLFF.

V and J are TRBV27 and TRBJ1-5; TRBD1 aligns across 11 bases. This CDR3 spans 15 amino acids. The ends lost 6 bases at V and 4 bases at J; junction bases unmatched: 5. In germline, CDR1 is MNHEY, CDR2 SMNVEV (reference sequence). This CDR3 reads CASSTGTGGNQPQHF. For the CDR3, the DNA is TGTGCCAGCAGCACCGGGACAGGGGGTAATCAGCCCCAGCATTTT.

The chain employs TRBV19 and TRBJ2-3; 8 bases align to TRBD2. With V trimmed by 5 bases and J by 2 bases, 9 bases remained unmatched. This CDR3 has 16 residues. Per germline, CDR1 LNHDA and CDR2 SQIVND (reference sequence). The CDR3 protein is CASSVQSGGTTDTQYF. CDR3 bases: TGTGCCAGTAGTGTTCAATCGGGGGGGACCACAGATACGCAGTATTTT.

The chain carries TRBV4-1 and TRBJ2-3; D gene ambiguous. This CDR3 region has 12 residues. The germline V and J ends were trimmed by 4 bases and 6 bases, with 8 bases remaining between them. Germline loops: CDR1 MGHRA, CDR2 YSYEKL. DNA of the CDR3: TGCGCCAGCAGCCCAACTCTCGATACGCAGTATTTT. It codes for CASSPTLDTQYF.

This clone has more than one count but fewer than ten. The chain recombines TRBV7-6 with TRBJ1-5; TRBD1 matches at 8 bases. The CDR3 is 16 residues long. The trim removed 3 bases at V and 7 bases at J, leaving 11 bases unmatched. CDR1 is SGHVS, CDR2 FNYEAQ, per germline. For the CDR3, the DNA is TGTGCCAGCAGCTTCTCCCCAGGGGGCTCGGGACAGCCCCAGCATTTT. This translates into CASSFSPGGSGQPQHF.

V is TRBV6-1 and J is TRBJ2-2; 10 nucleotides align to TRBD1. The CDR3 contains 14 residues. Germline V gene sequence: CDR1 MNHNS, CDR2 SASEGT. The CDR3 region has the DNA TGTGCGACCACCGGGACAGGGGACACCGGGGAGCTGTTTTTT. It is translated as CATTGTGDTGELFF.

The chain joins TRBV5-4 to TRBJ2-1, with D maybe TRBD1 (6 bases). Trimming removed 3 bases at V and 8 bases at J, with 18 bases between. Germline V gene data show CDR1 as SGHNT and CDR2 as YYREEE (reference sequence). The CDR3 consists of 15 residues. The CDR3 DNA reads TGTGCCAGCAGCTCCCGGACAGCACTAGTCTATGAGCAGTTCTTC. Translating gives CASSSRTALVYEQFF.

This clone was counted a single time. The chain recombines TRBV29-1 with TRBJ1-2; 9 nucleotides match TRBD1. The CDR3 is 12 amino acids. The trim removed 6 bases at V and 4 bases at J, leaving 3 bases unmatched. Germline lookup yields CDR1 SQVTM and CDR2 ANQGSEA. The CDR3 sequence is CSVDRGGYGYTF. The CDR3 DNA follows: TGCAGCGTGGACAGGGGCGGCTATGGCTACACCTTC.

The chain joins TRBV14 to TRBJ2-5; the D gene is possibly TRBD1 (6 bases). The DNA matches TRBJ2-7 better at its end, which makes the J call doubtful. Germline-derived CDR1 and CDR2 are SGHDN and FVKESK. This CDR3 region has 13 residues. CDR3 residues: CASSQDRGYEQYF. The CDR3 region has the DNA TGTGCCAGCAGCCAAGATAGGGGGTACGAGCAGTACTTC.

This chain connects TRBV4-2 to TRBJ2-2; 11 nucleotides agree with TRBD1. Unmatched junction bases numbered 4, after V lost 0 bases and J lost 7 bases. The CDR3 length is 16 residues. The germline CDR1 and CDR2 sequences are LGHNA and YNFKEQ. This CDR3 is CASSQDPGTGGGELFF. CDR3 nucleotide sequence: TGTGCCAGCAGCCAAGACCCCGGGACAGGGGGCGGGGAGCTGTTTTTT.

The chain combines TRBV2 with TRBJ2-1; the D is unclear. Trimming took off 7 bases at V and 0 bases at J, with 13 bases between the two ends. Germline CDR1 and CDR2: SNHLY and FYNNEI. This CDR3 is 15 amino acids long. In DNA, the CDR3 is TGTGCCAGCAAACGAGCGACGAGCTCCTACAATGAGCAGTTCTTC. This sequence encodes CASKRATSSYNEQFF. Full variable domain (rest looked up from reference TRBV2 and TRBJ2-1): EPEVTQTPSHQVTQMGQEVILRCVPISNHLYFYWYRQILGQKVEFLVSFYNNEISEKSEIFDDQFSVERPDGSNFTLKIRSTKLEDSAMYFCASKRATSSYNEQFFGPGTRLTVL.

V usage is TRBV5-1 and J usage is TRBJ2-2; 10 nucleotides line up with TRBD1. Germline V gene sequence: CDR1 SGHRS, CDR2 YFSETQ. The CDR3 length is 17 residues. V shed 1 base, J shed 3 bases, and the junction held 6 bases outside the gene matches. The CDR3: CASSLLEGQGHTGELFF. Here the CDR3 DNA reads TGCGCCAGCAGCTTGTTGGAGGGACAGGGGCACACCGGGGAGCTGTTTTTT.

This clone was seen a few times. The V gene is TRBV7-2, the J gene TRBJ2-7, with 9 positions matching TRBD1. The length of the CDR3 is 14 residues. The germline gives CDR1 SGHTA, CDR2 FQGNSA. Trimming took 5 bases from V and 4 from J; bases not matched to a gene: 6. The CDR3 nucleotides read TGTGCCAGCAGCCCCGGGACAGGGCTTTACGAGCAGTACTTC. Translated, it gives CASSPGTGLYEQYF.

The chain has TRBV7-2 and TRBJ2-3; D gene unclear. Between the trimmed V and J ends, which lost 1 base and 0 bases, there was a span of 11 bases. The CDR3 totals 16 residues. The germline CDR1 and CDR2 sequences are SGHTA and FQGNSA. The CDR3 region is CASSLDQIQSTDTQYF. The CDR3 DNA reads as TGTGCCAGCAGCTTAGATCAGATCCAAAGCACAGATACGCAGTATTTT.